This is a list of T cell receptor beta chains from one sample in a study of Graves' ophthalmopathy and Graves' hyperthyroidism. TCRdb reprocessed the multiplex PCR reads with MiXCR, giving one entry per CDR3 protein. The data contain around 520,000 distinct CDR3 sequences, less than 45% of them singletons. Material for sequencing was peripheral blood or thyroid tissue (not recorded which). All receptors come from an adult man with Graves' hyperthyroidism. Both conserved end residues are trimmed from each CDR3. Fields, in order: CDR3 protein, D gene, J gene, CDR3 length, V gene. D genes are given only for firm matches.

CDR3aa: ASSPAWQGRETQY
d_gene: NA
j_gene: TRBJ2-5
len: 13
v_gene: TRBV9

CDR3aa: ASRPSDTGELF
d_gene: NA
j_gene: TRBJ2-2
len: 11
v_gene: TRBV2

CDR3aa: ASSLFSGMVTSGNTIY
d_gene: NA
j_gene: TRBJ1-3
len: 16
v_gene: TRBV5-4

CDR3aa: ATSDPTGINYGYT
d_gene: NA
j_gene: TRBJ1-2
len: 13
v_gene: TRBV24-1

CDR3aa: SVDLTGGPSYEQY
d_gene: TRBD2
j_gene: TRBJ2-7
len: 13
v_gene: TRBV29-1

CDR3aa: ATSGPRQVQETQY
d_gene: NA
j_gene: TRBJ2-5
len: 13
v_gene: TRBV24-1

CDR3aa: ASSPRVVETQY
d_gene: NA
j_gene: TRBJ2-5
len: 11
v_gene: TRBV11-2

CDR3aa: AWSGLDEQY
d_gene: NA
j_gene: TRBJ2-7
len: 9
v_gene: TRBV30

CDR3aa: ATSEPGLGYGYT
d_gene: NA
j_gene: TRBJ1-2
len: 12
v_gene: TRBV24-1

CDR3aa: ASSLTAGGVETQY
d_gene: TRBD2
j_gene: TRBJ2-5
len: 13
v_gene: TRBV7-3

CDR3aa: ASSEAPPGTSVSNQPQH
d_gene: NA
j_gene: TRBJ1-5
len: 17
v_gene: TRBV6-1

CDR3aa: SARQAIINTEAF
d_gene: NA
j_gene: TRBJ1-1
len: 12
v_gene: TRBV20-1

CDR3aa: ASSGGTGVVGEKLF
d_gene: TRBD1
j_gene: TRBJ1-4
len: 14
v_gene: TRBV5-4

CDR3aa: ASSFRGWNTEAF
d_gene: TRBD1
j_gene: TRBJ1-1
len: 12
v_gene: TRBV6-5

CDR3aa: ASSLVLSGTGAYEQY
d_gene: TRBD1
j_gene: TRBJ2-7
len: 15
v_gene: TRBV7-9

CDR3aa: SARGEREGPEQY
d_gene: TRBD2
j_gene: TRBJ2-7
len: 12
v_gene: TRBV20-1